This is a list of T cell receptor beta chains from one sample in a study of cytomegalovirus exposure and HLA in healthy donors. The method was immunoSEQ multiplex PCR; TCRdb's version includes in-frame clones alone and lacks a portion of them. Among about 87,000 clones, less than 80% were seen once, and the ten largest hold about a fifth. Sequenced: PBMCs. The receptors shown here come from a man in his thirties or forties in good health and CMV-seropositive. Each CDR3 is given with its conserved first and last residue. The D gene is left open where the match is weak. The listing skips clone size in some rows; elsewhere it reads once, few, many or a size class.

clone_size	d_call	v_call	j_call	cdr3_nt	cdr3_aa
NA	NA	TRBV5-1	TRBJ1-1	TGCGCCAGCAGCTTGCCCGGGGGGGGCACTGAAGCTTTCTTT	CASSLPGGGTEAFF
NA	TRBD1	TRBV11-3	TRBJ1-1	TGTGCCAGCAGCTTGACAGGGGGTTCAAACACTGAAGCTTTCTTT	CASSLTGGSNTEAFF
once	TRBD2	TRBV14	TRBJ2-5	TGTGCCAGCAGCCACCCTTCTAGCGGAGGAGGAGAGACCCAGTACTTC	CASSHPSSGGGETQYF
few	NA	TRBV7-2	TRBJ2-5	TGTGCCAGCAGCCCCCAAGGAGGGTACCAAGAGACCCAGTACTTC	CASSPQGGYQETQYF
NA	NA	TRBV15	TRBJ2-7	TGTGCCACCAGCAGAGTGGCCAGTCCCCACGAGCAGTACTTC	CATSRVASPHEQYF
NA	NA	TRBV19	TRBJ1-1	TGTGCCAGTAGTTTCAGGACTGAGGGGAACACTGAAGCTTTCTTT	CASSFRTEGNTEAFF
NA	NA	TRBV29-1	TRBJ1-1	TGCAGCGGACAGGTGGGCCCATACACTGAAGCTTTCTTT	CSGQVGPYTEAFF
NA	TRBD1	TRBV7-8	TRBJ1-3	TGTGCCAGCAGCCCAGGGGGCTCGGTAGGAAACACCATATATTTT	CASSPGGSVGNTIYF
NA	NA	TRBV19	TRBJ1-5	TGTGCCAGTAGGGGGAGATATAGCAATCAGCCCCAGCATTTT	CASRGRYSNQPQHF
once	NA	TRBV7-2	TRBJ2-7	TGTGCCAGCAGCTTGGCAGTCCACTCCTACGAGCAGTACTTC	CASSLAVHSYEQYF
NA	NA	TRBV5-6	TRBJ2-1	TGTGCCAGCACCCGAAACCCAGGGCAACTGGGTGAGCAGTTCTTC	CASTRNPGQLGEQFF
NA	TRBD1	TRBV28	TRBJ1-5	TGTGCCAGCAGACCAAGGGGACAGGGGAACAATCAGCCCCAGCATTTT	CASRPRGQGNNQPQHF
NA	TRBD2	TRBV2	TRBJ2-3	TGTGCCAGCAGTGCCGGACTAGCGGGGGAGGGTGGTACGCAGTATTTT	CASSAGLAGEGGTQYF
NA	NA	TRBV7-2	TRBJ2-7	TGTGCCAGCAGCTTAGATCGCCTTCGGGGGAACGAGCAGTACTTC	CASSLDRLRGNEQYF
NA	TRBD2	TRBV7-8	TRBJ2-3	TGTGCCAGCAGCCCTAGCGGGGCCACAGATACGCAGTATTTT	CASSPSGATDTQYF
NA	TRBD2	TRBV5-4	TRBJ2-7	TGTGCCAGCAGCTTGGAGGCTAGCGGGAGTGGGTTCTCCTACGAGCAGTACTTC	CASSLEASGSGFSYEQYF
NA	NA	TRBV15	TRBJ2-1	TGTGCCACCAGCAGAGATCTACGGGAGCAGCAGTTCTTC	CATSRDLREQQFF
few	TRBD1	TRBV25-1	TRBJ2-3	TGTGCCAGCAGTGATACAGGGGGTACCCCAGATACGCAGTATTTT	CASSDTGGTPDTQYF
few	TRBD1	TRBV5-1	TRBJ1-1	TGCGCCAGCAGCTTGGCCCCCGGACAGGCATTGAACACTGAAGCTTTCTTT	CASSLAPGQALNTEAFF
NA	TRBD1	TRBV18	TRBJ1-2	TGTGCCAGCTCCCCAGAGGGGGCGTGGATCTATGGCTACACCTTC	CASSPEGAWIYGYTF
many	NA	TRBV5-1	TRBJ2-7	TGCGCCAGCAGGAGACAGGAAAGCTACGAGCAGTACTTC	CASRRQESYEQYF
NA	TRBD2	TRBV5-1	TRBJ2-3	TGCGCCAGCAGCAGGGGACTAGCGGGACTTTTCACAGATACGCAGTATTTT	CASSRGLAGLFTDTQYF
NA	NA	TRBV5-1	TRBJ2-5	TGCGCCAGCAGCTTGGTCATCCAAGAGACCCAGTACTTC	CASSLVIQETQYF
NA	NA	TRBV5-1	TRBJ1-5	TGCGCCAGCAGCTTAGGCGGTTTTAGCAATCAGCCCCAGCATTTT	CASSLGGFSNQPQHF
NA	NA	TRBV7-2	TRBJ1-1	TGTGCCAGCAGCGGGGGACAACCCAACACTGAAGCTTTCTTT	CASSGGQPNTEAFF
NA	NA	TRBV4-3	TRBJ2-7	TGCGCCAGCAGCCAAGATCCCCACTACTACGAGCAGTACTTC	CASSQDPHYYEQYF